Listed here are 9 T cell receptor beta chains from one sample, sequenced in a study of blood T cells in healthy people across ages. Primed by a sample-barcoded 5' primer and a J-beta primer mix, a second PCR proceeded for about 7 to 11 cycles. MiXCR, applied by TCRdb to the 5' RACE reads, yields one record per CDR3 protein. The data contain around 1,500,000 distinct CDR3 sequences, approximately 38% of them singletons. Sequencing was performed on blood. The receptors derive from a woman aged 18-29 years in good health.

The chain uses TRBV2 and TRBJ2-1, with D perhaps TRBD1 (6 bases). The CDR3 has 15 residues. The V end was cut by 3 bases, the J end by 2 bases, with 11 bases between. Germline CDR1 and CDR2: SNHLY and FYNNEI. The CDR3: CASSEGAVTYNEQFF. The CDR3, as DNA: TGTGCCAGCAGTGAGGGGGCAGTAACCTACAATGAGCAGTTCTTC.

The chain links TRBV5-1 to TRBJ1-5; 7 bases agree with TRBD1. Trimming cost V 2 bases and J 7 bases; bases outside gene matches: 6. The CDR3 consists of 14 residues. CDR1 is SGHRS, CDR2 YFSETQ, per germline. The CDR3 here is CASSFVGGAQPQHF. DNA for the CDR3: TGCGCCAGCAGCTTTGTAGGGGGCGCCCAGCCCCAGCATTTT.

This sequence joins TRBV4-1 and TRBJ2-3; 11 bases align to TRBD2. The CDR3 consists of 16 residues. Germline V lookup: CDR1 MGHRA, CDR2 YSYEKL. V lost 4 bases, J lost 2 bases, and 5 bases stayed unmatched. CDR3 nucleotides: TGCGCCAGCAGCCCGGGGACTAGCGGACACACAGATACGCAGTATTTT. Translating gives CASSPGTSGHTDTQYF.

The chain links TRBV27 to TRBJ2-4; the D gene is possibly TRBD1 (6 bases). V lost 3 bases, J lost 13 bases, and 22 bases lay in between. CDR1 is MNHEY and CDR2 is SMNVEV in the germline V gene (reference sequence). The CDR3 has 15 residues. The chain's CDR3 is CASSLADSCLDKQYF. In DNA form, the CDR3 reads TGTGCCAGCAGTTTGGCGGACAGCTGCCTGGACAAGCAGTACTTC.

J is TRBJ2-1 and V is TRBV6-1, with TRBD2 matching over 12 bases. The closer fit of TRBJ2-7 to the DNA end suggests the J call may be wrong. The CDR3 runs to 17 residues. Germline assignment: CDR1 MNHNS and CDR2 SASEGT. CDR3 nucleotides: TGTGCCAGCAGCGAGACTAGCGGGGGATCCTCCTACAATGAGCAGTACTTC. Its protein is CASSETSGGSSYNEQYF.

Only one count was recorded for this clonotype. This CDR3 is CSLRDTDTQYF. CDR3 coding DNA: TGCAGCTTACGGGACACAGATACGCAGTATTTT. V gene TRBV20-1 combines with J gene TRBJ2-3; TRBD2 might be the D (5 bases). This CDR3 region has 11 residues. CDR1 is DFQATT, CDR2 SNEGSKA, per germline (reference sequence).

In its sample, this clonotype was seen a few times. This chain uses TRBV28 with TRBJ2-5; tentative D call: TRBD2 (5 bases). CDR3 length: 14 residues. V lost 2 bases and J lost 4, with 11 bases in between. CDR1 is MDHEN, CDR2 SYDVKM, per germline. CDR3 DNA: TGTGCCAGCAGTTTAACGGGGAACAGAGAGACCCAGTACTTC. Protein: CASSLTGNRETQYF.

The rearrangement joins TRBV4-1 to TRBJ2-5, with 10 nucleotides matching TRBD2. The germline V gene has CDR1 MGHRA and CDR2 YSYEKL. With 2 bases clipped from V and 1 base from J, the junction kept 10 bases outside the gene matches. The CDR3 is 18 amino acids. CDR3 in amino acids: CASSQRRPSGGTQETQYF. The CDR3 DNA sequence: TGCGCCAGCAGCCAACGGAGACCTAGCGGGGGCACCCAAGAGACCCAGTACTTC.

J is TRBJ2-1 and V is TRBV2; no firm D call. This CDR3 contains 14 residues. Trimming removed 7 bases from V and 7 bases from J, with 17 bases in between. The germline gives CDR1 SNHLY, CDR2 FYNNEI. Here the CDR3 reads CASTEPPAFNEQFF. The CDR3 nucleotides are TGTGCCAGCACCGAGCCCCCCGCCTTTAATGAGCAGTTCTTC.